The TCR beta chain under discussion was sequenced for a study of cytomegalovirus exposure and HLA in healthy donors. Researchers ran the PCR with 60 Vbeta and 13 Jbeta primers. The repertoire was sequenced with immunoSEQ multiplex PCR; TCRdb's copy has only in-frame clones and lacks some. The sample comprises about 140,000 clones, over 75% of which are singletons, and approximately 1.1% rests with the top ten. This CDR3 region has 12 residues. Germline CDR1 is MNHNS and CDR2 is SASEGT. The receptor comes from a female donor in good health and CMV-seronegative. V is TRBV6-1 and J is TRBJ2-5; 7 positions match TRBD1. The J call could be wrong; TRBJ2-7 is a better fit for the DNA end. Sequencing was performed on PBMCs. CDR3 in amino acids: CASSVTGLEQYF. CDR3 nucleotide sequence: TGTGCCAGCAGTGTGACAGGGCTCGAGCAGTACTTC.